The source of this T cell receptor (beta chain) is a study of T cell clones after liver transplantation. Study-wide context: Subjects received no induction therapy and standard immunosuppression until randomization at 12-24 months post-transplant.

Trimming removed 1 base from V and 1 base from J, with 8 bases in between. Germline-derived CDR1 and CDR2 are SGHTA and FQGNSA. The length of the CDR3 is 14 residues. The repertoire was sequenced with immunoSEQ multiplex PCR; TCRdb's copy has only in-frame clones and lacks some. The sample consists of just over 80,000 clones, around four fifths of them appearing once. The V call is TRBV7-2, the J call TRBJ2-7; D remains unclear. The TCR was taken from a human patient who received a liver transplant. Some T cells may be provided by the graft donor. This specimen consisted of CD4+ T cells from blood, obtained 45 to 47 months after liver transplant. CDR3 in amino acids: CASSLDTKSYEQYF. Here the CDR3 DNA reads TGTGCCAGCAGCTTAGATACGAAGTCCTACGAGCAGTACTTC.